What follows describes a single T cell receptor (beta chain). Its target is unknown. TCRdb keeps only in-frame clones here, not all; method: immunoSEQ multiplex PCR. The sample holds roughly 140,000 clones, over 70% seen once. V was clipped by 3 bases and J by 5 bases, with 4 bases between them. The germline CDR1 and CDR2 sequences are SQVTM and ANQGSEA. The CDR3 totals 11 residues. The data originate from a study of T cell responses to AZD1222 COVID-19 vaccine. Findings and caveats of the study: The number of AZD1222 recipients seropositive at baseline was only five or six. Clonal diversity may have been underestimated in mostly white British donors. With two AZD1222 doses given, Spike-specific TCR breadth and depth both rose. Regions 160-218 and 743-854 dominated among vaccine-associated CD4 TCRs spanning spike.

This chain joins TRBV29-1 and TRBJ2-2; unclear D gene. The sequences come from peripheral blood, collected 28 days after the second AZD1222 dose. The sequence was obtained from an adult who received the AZD1222 COVID-19 vaccine. CDR3 sequence (DNA): TGCAGCGTTGAGGAAACCGGGGAGCTGTTTTTT. It translates to CSVEETGELFF.